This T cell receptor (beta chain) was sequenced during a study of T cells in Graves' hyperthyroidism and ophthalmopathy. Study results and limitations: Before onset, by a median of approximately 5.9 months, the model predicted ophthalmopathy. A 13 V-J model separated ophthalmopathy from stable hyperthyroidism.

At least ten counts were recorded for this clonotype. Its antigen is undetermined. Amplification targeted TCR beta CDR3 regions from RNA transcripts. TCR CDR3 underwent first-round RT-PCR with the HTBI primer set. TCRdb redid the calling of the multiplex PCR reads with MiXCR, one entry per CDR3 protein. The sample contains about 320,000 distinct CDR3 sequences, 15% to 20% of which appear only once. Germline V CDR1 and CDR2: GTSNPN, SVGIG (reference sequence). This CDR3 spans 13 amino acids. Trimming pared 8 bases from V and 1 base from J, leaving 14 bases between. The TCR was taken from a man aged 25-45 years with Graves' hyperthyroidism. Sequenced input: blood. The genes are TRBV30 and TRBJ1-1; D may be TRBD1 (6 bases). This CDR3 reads CARTTGGNTEAFF. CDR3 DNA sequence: TGTGCCCGGACGACAGGAGGGAACACTGAAGCTTTCTTT.